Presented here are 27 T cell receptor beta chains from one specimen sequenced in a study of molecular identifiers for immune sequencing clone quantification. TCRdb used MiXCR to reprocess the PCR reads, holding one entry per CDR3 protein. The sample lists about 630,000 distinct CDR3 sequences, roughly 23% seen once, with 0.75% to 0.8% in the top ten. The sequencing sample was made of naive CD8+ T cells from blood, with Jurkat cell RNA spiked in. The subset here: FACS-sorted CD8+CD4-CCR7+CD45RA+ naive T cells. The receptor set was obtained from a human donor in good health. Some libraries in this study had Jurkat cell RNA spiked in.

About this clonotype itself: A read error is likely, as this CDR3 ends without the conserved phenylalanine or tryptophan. CDR3 DNA: TGTGCCAGCAGCCCATTCGGAGGGGGAAATTACGAGCAGTACTTG. This codes for CASSPFGGGNYEQYL. This chain links TRBV12-3 or TRBV12-4 with TRBJ2-7; D possibly matches TRBD1 or TRBD2 (6 bases each). Trimming pared 6 bases from V and 4 bases from J, leaving 19 bases between. This CDR3 spans 15 amino acids.

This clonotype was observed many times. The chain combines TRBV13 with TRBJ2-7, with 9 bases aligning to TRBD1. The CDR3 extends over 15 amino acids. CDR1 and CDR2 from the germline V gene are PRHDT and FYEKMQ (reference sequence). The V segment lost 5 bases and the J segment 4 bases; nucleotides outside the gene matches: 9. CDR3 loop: CASSPTDRGKYEQYF. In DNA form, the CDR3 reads TGTGCCAGCAGCCCGACGGACAGGGGAAAATACGAGCAGTACTTC.

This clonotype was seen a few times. The CDR3 DNA reads TGTGCCAGCAGTTACGAGGGACTCTTGAACACTGAAGCTTTCTTT. This gives the protein CASSYEGLLNTEAFF. The chain has TRBV6-5 and TRBJ1-1; maybe TRBD1 (5 bases). The germline V and J ends were trimmed by 2 bases and 0 bases, with 10 bases remaining between them. CDR3 size: 15 residues. Germline CDR1 reads MNHEY; CDR2 reads SVGAGI.

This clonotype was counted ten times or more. CDR3 sequence: CASSFGGTDEQYF. As DNA, the CDR3 is TGTGCCAGCAGCTTTGGGGGCACCGACGAGCAGTACTTC. The V and J genes are TRBV5-4 and TRBJ2-7, with D perhaps matching TRBD1 (6 bases). V gave up 2 bases and J gave up 5 bases, with 11 bases separating them. From germline, CDR1 is SGHNT and CDR2 YYREEE (reference sequence). This CDR3 region has 13 residues.

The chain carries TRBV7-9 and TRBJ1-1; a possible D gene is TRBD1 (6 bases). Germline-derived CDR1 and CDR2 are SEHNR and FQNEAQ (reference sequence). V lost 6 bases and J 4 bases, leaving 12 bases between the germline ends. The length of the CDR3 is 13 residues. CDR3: CASRLGQSTEAFF. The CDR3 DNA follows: TGTGCCAGCAGACTTGGACAGAGCACTGAAGCTTTCTTT.

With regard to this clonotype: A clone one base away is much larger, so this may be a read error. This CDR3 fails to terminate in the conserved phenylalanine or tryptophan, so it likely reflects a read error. CDR3 DNA: TGTGCCAGCAGCTTAGGAGGGGGGACGCGTGGCTACACCCTC. Residues: CASSLGGGTRGYTL. This rearrangement joins TRBV11-2 to TRBJ1-2; the D gene is possibly TRBD1 (6 bases). V dropped 1 base and J dropped 7 bases, with 13 bases sitting between them. Germline values: CDR1 SGHAT, CDR2 FQNNGV. The CDR3 consists of 14 residues.

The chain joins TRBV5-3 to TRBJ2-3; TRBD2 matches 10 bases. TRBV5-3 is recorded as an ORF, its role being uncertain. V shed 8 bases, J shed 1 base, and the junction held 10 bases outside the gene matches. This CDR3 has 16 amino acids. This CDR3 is CASSPRTSGRTDTQYF. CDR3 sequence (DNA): TGTGCCAGCAGCCCGAGGACTAGCGGCCGCACAGATACGCAGTATTTT.

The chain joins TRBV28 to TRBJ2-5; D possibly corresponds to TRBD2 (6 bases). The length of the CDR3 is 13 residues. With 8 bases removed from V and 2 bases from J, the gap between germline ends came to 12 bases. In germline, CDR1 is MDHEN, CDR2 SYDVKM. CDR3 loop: CASGTSGQETQYF. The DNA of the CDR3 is TGTGCCAGCGGGACTTCCGGTCAAGAGACCCAGTACTTC.

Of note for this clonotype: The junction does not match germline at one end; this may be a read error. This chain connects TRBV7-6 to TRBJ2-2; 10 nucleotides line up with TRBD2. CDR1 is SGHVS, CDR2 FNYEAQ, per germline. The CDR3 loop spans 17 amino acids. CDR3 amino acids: CASSSNYSGRRPGELFF. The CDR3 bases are TGTGCTAGCAGCTCCAACTATAGCGGGAGGCGTCCCGGGGAGCTGTTTTTT.

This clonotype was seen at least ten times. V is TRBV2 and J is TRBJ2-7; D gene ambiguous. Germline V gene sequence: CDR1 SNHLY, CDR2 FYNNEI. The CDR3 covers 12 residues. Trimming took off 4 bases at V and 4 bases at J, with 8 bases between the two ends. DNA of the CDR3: TGTGCCAGCAGTGTAGTGGGGTACGAGCAGTACTTC. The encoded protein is CASSVVGYEQYF.

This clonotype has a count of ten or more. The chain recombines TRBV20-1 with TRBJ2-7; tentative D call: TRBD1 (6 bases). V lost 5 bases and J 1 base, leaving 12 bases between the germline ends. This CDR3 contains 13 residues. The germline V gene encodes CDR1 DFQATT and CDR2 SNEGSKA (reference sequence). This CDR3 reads CSAGQTTSYEQYF. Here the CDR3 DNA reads TGCAGTGCTGGACAGACGACTTCCTACGAGCAGTACTTC.

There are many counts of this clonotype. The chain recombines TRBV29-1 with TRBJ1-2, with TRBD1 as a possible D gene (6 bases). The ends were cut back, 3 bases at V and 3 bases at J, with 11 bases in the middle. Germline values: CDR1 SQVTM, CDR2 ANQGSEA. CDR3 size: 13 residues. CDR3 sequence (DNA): TGCAGCGTTGATAACAGGGAGCACTATGGCTACACCTTC. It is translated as CSVDNREHYGYTF.

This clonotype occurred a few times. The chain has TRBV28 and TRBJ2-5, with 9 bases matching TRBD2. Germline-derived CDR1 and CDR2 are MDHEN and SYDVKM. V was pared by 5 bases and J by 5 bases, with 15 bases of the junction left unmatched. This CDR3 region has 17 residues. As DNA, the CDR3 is TGTGCCAGCAGTCAAAGGTCTAGCGGGATTCCGAAGGAGACCCAGTACTTC. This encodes CASSQRSSGIPKETQYF.

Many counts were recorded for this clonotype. The CDR3 loop is CSAVTGARYITEAFF. The CDR3 nucleotides are TGCAGTGCTGTCACAGGGGCCAGGTATATCACTGAAGCTTTCTTT. The chain employs TRBV20-1 and TRBJ1-1, with 7 bases fitting TRBD1. Germline V gene lookup returns CDR1 DFQATT and CDR2 SNEGSKA (reference sequence). V gave up 5 bases and J gave up 4 bases; unmatched junction bases: 13. The CDR3 is 15 residues long.

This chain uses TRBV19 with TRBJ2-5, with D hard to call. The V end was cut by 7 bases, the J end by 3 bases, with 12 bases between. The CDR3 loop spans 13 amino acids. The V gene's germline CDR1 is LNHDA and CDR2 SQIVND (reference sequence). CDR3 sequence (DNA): TGTGCCAGTATCGGTGGGGTTGAAGAGACCCAGTACTTC. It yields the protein CASIGGVEETQYF.

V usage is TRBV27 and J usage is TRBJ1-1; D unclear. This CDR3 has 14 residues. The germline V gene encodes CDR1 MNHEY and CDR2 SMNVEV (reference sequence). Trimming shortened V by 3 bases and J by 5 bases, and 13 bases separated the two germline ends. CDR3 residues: CASSLDPVGTEAFF. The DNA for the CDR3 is TGTGCCAGCAGTTTGGACCCGGTGGGGACTGAAGCTTTCTTT.

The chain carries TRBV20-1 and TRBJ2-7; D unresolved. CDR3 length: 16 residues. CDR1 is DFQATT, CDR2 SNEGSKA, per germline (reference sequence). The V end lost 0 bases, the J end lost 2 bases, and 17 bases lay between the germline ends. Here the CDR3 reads CSARDMKTSNPYEQYF. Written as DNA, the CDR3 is TGCAGTGCTAGAGATATGAAAACTTCCAACCCCTACGAGCAGTACTTC.

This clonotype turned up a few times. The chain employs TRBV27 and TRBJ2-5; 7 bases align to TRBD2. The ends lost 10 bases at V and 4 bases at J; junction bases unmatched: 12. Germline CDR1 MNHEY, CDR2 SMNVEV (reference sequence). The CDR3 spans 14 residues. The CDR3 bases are TGTGCCACCAAAAACGGACTAGGCAGAGAGACCCAGTACTTC. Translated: CATKNGLGRETQYF.

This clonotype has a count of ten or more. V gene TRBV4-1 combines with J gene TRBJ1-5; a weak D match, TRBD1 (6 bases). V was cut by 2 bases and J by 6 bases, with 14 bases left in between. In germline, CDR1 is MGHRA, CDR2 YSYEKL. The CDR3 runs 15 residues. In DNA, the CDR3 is TGCGCCAGCAGCCAAAGCACAGGGCGAAGTCAGCCCCAGCATTTT. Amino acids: CASSQSTGRSQPQHF.

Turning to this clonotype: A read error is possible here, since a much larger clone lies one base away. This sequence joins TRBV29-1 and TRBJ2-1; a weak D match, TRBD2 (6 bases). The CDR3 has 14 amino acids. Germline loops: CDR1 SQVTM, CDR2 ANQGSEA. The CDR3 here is CSVADTSSYNEQIF. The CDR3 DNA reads TGCAGCGTTGCAGACACTAGCTCCTACAATGAGCAGATCTTC.

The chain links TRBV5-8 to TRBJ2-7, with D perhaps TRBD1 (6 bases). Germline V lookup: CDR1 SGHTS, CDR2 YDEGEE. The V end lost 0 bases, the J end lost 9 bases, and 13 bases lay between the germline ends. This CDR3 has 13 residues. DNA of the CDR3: TGTGCCAGCAGCTTGGGACAGGTGAGCGGGCAGTACTTC. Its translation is CASSLGQVSGQYF. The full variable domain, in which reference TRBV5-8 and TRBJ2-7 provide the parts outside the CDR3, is EAGVTQSPTHLIKTRGQQATLRCSPISGHTSVYWYQQALGLGLQFLLWYDEGEERNRGNFPPRFSGRQFPNYSSELNVNALELEDSALYLCASSLGQVSGQYFGPGTRLTVT.

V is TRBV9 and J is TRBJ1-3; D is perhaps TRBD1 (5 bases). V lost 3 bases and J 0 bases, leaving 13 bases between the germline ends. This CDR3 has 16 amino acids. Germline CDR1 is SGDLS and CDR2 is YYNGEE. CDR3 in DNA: TGTGCCAGCAGCGCGGGGACCGGACGCTCTGGAAACACCATATATTTT. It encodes CASSAGTGRSGNTIYF.

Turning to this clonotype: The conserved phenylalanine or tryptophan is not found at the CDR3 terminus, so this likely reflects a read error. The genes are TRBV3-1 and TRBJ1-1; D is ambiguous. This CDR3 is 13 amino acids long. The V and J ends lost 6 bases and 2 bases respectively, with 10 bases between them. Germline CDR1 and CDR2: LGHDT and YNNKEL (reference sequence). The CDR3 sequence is CASSRKHNTEAFL. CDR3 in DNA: TGTGCCAGCAGTCGTAAGCATAACACTGAAGCTTTCCTT.

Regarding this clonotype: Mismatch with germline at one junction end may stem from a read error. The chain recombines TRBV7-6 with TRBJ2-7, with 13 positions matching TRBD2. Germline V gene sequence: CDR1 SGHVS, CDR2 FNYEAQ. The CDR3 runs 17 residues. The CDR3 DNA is TGTGCCAGCAGCCAAGGACTAGCGGGAGACAGGCTCTACAAGCAGTACTTC. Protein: CASSQGLAGDRLYKQYF.

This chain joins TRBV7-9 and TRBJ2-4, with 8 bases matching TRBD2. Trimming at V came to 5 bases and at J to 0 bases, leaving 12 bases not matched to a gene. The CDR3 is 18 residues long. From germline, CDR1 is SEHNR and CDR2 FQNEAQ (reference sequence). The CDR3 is CASSPPPRGELAKNIQYF. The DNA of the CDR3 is TGTGCCAGCAGCCCCCCCCCGCGGGGGGAACTAGCCAAAAACATTCAGTACTTC. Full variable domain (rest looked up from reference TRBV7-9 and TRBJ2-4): DTGVSQNPRHKITKRGQNVTFRCDPISEHNRLYWYRQTLGQGPEFLTYFQNEAQLEKSRLLSDRFSAERPKGSFSTLEIQRTEQGDSAMYLCASSPPPRGELAKNIQYFGAGTRLSVL.

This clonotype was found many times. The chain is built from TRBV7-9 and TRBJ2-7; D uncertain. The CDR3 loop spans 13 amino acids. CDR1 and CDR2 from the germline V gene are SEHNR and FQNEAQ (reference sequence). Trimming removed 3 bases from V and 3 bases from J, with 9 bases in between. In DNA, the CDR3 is TGTGCCAGCAGCTTGGCGGCCGACTACGAGCAGTACTTC. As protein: CASSLAADYEQYF.

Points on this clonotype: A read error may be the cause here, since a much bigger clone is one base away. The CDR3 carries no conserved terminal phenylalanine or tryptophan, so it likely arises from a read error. CDR3 in amino acids: CASSLTGGPETQYL. CDR3 DNA sequence: TGTGCCAGCAGTTTGACGGGAGGGCCGGAGACCCAGTACCTC. The chain couples TRBV12-3 or TRBV12-4 to TRBJ2-5; the match to TRBD2 covers 8 bases. The CDR3 extends over 14 amino acids. The V segment lost 3 bases and the J segment 5 bases; nucleotides outside the gene matches: 5.